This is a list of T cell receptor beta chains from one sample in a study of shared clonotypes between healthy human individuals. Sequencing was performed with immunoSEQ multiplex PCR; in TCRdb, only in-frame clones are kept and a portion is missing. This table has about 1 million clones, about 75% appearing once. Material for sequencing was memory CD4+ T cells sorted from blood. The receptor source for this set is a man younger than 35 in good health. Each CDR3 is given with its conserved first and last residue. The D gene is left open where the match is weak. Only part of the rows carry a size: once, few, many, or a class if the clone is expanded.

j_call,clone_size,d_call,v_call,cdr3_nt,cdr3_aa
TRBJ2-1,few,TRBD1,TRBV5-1,TGCGCCAGCAGCGGACGGACAGGGGACTTAGGGGATGAGCAGTTCTTC,CASSGRTGDLGDEQFF
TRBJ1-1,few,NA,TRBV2,TGTGCCAGCAACACCCCTCCGGGGGAGGCTTTCTTT,CASNTPPGEAFF
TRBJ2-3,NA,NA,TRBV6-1,TGTGCCAGCCCCCGGGGACGCACAGATACGCAGTATTTT,CASPRGRTDTQYF
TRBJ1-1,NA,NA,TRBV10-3,TGTGCCATCAGTGAGTCGCCCGCAGGAGGAAACACTGAAGCTTTCTTT,CAISESPAGGNTEAFF
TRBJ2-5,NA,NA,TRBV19,TGTGCCAGTATCGGGGGAGGCAAAGGGAAGGAGACCCAGTACTTC,CASIGGGKGKETQYF
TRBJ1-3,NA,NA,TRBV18,TGTGCCAGCTCACGAGGCCATAGCTCTGGAAACACCATATATTTT,CASSRGHSSGNTIYF
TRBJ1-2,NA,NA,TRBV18,TGTGCCAGCTCGCCGAGAAGGCAGGGTTATGGCTACACCTTC,CASSPRRQGYGYTF
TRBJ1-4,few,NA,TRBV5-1,TGCGCCAGCAGCTTAAGATCAGGGGCTAATGAAAAACTGTTTTTT,CASSLRSGANEKLFF
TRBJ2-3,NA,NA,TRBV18,TGTGCCAGCTCACCGCTTGGGGAGCCGAGAGATACGCAGTATTTT,CASSPLGEPRDTQYF
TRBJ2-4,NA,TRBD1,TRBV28,TGTGCCAGCAGTGTTGACAGGGGTCAAATAAAGGCCAAAAACATTCAGTACTTC,CASSVDRGQIKAKNIQYF
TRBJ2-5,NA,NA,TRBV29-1,TGCAGCGTTGAGCCAGGAAAAGAGACCCAGTACTTC,CSVEPGKETQYF
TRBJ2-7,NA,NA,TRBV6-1,TGTGCCAGCAGTGACCAGACCTACGAGCAGTACTTC,CASSDQTYEQYF
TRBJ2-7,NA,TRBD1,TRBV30,TGTGCCTGGAGTGAATCGTACGGGACAGTGAGCTACGAGCAGTACTTC,CAWSESYGTVSYEQYF
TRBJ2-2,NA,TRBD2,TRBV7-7,TGTGCTAGCAGCGCTAGCGGGACGAACACCGGGGAGCTGTTTTTT,CASSASGTNTGELFF
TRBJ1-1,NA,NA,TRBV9,TGTGCCACGTCGGAGTCCGTGAACACTGAAGCTTTCTTT,CATSESVNTEAFF
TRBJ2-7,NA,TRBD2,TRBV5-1,TGCGCCAGCAGCTTGGGGACTAGCGGGGGGACATCCTACGAGCAGTACTTC,CASSLGTSGGTSYEQYF
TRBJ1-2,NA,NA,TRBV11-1,TGTGCCAGCAGCCCAGGGCCGCCCGCCTATGGCTACACCTTC,CASSPGPPAYGYTF
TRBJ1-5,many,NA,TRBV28,TGTGCCAGCAGTTTTGGAACAGGTCAGCCCCAGCATTTT,CASSFGTGQPQHF
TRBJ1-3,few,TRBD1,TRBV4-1,TGCGCCAGCAGCCAAGATGACAGGGGCGGCTCTGGAAACACCATATATTTT,CASSQDDRGGSGNTIYF
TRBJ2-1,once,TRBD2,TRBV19,TGTGCCAGTAGTAGCCAGCGGGGAACCTACAATGAGCAGTTCTTC,CASSSQRGTYNEQFF
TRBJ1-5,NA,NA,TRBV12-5,TGTGCTAGTCGGGCGATTAGCAATCAGCCCCAGCATTTT,CASRAISNQPQHF
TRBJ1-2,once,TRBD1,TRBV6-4,TGTGCCAGCAGTGACCCCAGGACAGGGATTTATGGCTACACCTTC,CASSDPRTGIYGYTF
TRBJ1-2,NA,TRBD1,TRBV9,TGTGCCAGCAGCCCGGGGCTTGCAGGGGGGGCCTATGGCTACACCTTC,CASSPGLAGGAYGYTF
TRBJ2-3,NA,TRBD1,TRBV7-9,TGTGCCAGCAGCTTAGGGACAGGTTTCACAGATACGCAGTATTTT,CASSLGTGFTDTQYF
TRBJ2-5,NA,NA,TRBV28,TGTGCCAGCAGTTCTCCCGCCGAGGGGGGGACCTTATACGAAGAGACCCAGTACTTC,CASSSPAEGGTLYEETQYF
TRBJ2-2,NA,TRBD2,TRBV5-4,TGTGCCAGCACGGAGCGGGGGGGCTTCGGAGGCACCGGGGAGCTGTTTTTT,CASTERGGFGGTGELFF
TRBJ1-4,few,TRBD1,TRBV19,TGTGCCAGTAGTATTCGGGACAGGGGGCAAGAAAAACTGTTTTTT,CASSIRDRGQEKLFF
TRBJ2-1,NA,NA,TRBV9,TGTGCCAGCAGCGTTTCAAGTCGGTCCTACAATGAGCAGTTCTTC,CASSVSSRSYNEQFF